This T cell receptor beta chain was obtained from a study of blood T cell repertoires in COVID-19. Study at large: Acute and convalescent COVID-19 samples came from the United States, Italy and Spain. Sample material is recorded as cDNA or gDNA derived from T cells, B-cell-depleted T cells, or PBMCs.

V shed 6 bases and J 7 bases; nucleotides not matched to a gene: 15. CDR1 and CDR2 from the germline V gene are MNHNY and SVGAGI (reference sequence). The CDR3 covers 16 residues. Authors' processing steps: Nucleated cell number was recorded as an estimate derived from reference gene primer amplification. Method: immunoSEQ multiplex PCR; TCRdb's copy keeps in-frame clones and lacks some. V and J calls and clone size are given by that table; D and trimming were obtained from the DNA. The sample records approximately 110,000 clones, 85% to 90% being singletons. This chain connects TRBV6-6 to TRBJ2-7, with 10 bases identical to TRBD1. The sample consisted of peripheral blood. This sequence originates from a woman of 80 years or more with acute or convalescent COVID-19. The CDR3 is CASSKTDRGLMREQYF. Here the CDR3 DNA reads TGTGCCAGCAGCAAGACCGACAGGGGGCTCATGAGGGAGCAGTACTTC.